These 18 T cell receptor beta chains were all obtained from the same sample, sequenced in a study of OX40 agonist ivuxolimab in advanced cancers. The protocol used for the library was the immunoSEQ multiplex PCR assay. Here the immuneACCESS table is served through TCRdb, limited to in-frame sequences with V and J called. Missing clones are a known gap in these copies; in checked studies unresolved V genes cover under half, and the rest lacks a known reason. The sample records tens of thousands of clones, 75% to 90% of which are singletons. Over 2.5% of the sample belongs to the ten largest clones. The sample was CD4+ or CD8+ T cells sorted from blood, taken in a trial of the OX40 agonist ivuxolimab. Receptor source: an adult with an advanced solid tumor such as melanoma, head and neck, liver or kidney cancer.

This sequence joins TRBV5-1 and TRBJ2-1; 8 nucleotides align to TRBD1. Germline V gene lookup returns CDR1 SGHRS and CDR2 YFSETQ. V was pared by 4 bases and J by 0 bases, with 9 bases of the junction left unmatched. The CDR3 runs 17 residues. The CDR3 DNA follows: TGCGCCAGCAGCACGTGGGGCGACAGGGGCTCCTACAATGAGCAGTTCTTC. Amino acids: CASSTWGDRGSYNEQFF.

This clone has a single count. This sequence joins TRBV6-6 and TRBJ2-1; 9 bases align to TRBD1. The germline V gene has CDR1 MNHNY and CDR2 SVGAGI (reference sequence). V lost 2 bases, J lost 4 bases, and 3 bases stayed unmatched. The length of the CDR3 is 15 residues. The CDR3 nucleotides read TGTGCCAGCAGTTACCGGGACAGGGCTTACAATGAGCAGTTCTTC. Protein sequence: CASSYRDRAYNEQFF.

The CDR3 DNA follows: TGTGCCAGCAGCTTCCGGGGGAATCAGCCCCAGCATTTT. Translation gives CASSFRGNQPQHF. This rearrangement joins TRBV11-2 to TRBJ1-5; D may be TRBD1 (5 bases). Germline values: CDR1 SGHAT, CDR2 FQNNGV. Trimming left V 3 bases short and J 4 bases short, with 7 bases between. The CDR3 is 13 amino acids.

This clone was picked up one time. V gene TRBV11-3 combines with J gene TRBJ2-5, with 7 bases identical to TRBD2. Per the germline V gene, CDR1 is SGHNT and CDR2 is YENEEA. The CDR3 has 14 residues. The trim removed 5 bases at V and 4 bases at J, leaving 7 bases unmatched. CDR3 coding DNA: TGTGCCAGCAGCACCAGGGAGGGACGAGAGACCCAGTACTTC. It encodes CASSTREGRETQYF.

The chain couples TRBV6-5 to TRBJ1-4; TRBD1 might be the D (5 bases). The germline CDR1 and CDR2 sequences are MNHEY and SVGAGI. The CDR3 extends over 15 amino acids. V lost 2 bases, J lost 8 bases, and 15 bases lay in between. The CDR3 nucleotides are TGTGCCAGCAGTTACGAGGGGACCCCAGGGGAAAAACTGTTTTTT. Protein: CASSYEGTPGEKLFF.

The rearrangement links TRBV7-2 to TRBJ2-1, with TRBD1 matching over 8 bases. The CDR3 spans 15 residues. The germline V gene has CDR1 SGHTA and CDR2 FQGNSA. Germline trimming cut 0 bases from V and 10 bases from J; bases unmatched to any gene: 8. CDR3 amino acids: CASSLAGQGAPEQFF. In DNA, the CDR3 is TGTGCCAGCAGCTTAGCGGGGCAGGGGGCACCAGAGCAGTTCTTC.

This clone has only a few counts. V is TRBV19 and J is TRBJ1-5; possibly TRBD1 for D (6 bases). The CDR3 is 17 amino acids. Germline assignment: CDR1 LNHDA and CDR2 SQIVND (reference sequence). Trimming stripped 7 bases from V and 2 bases from J, with 21 bases between. This CDR3 reads CASTETGYGVGNQPQHF. The DNA for the CDR3 is TGTGCCAGTACCGAAACAGGGTACGGTGTTGGCAATCAGCCCCAGCATTTT.

There are a few counts of this clone. CDR3 DNA: TGCGCCAGCAGCTTGGCCTCGTCTAGCGGGGGCTACGAGCAGTACTTC. Amino acids: CASSLASSSGGYEQYF. This rearrangement joins TRBV5-1 to TRBJ2-7, with 10 bases that match TRBD2. Germline values: CDR1 SGHRS, CDR2 YFSETQ. The CDR3 length is 16 residues. The V segment lost 0 bases and the J segment 3 bases; nucleotides outside the gene matches: 6.

This clone was observed once. V and J are TRBV6-5 and TRBJ1-2; the D is unclear. Trimming removed 5 bases from V and 2 bases from J, with 3 bases in between. The germline CDR1 and CDR2 sequences are MNHEY and SVGAGI. The CDR3 covers 11 residues. CDR3 protein: CASSPNYGYTF. Here the CDR3 DNA reads TGTGCCAGCAGTCCGAACTATGGCTACACCTTC.

The genes are TRBV5-4 and TRBJ2-3; 8 bases are shared with TRBD2. Germline loops: CDR1 SGHNT, CDR2 YYREEE (reference sequence). CDR3 length equals 16 residues. The V and J ends lost 0 bases and 4 bases, in that order; junction bases with no gene match: 7. The CDR3 nucleotides read TGTGCCAGCAGCTTGGGAACGGGGGGGAGTTCAGATACGCAGTATTTT. Amino acids: CASSLGTGGSSDTQYF.

This clone was counted ten times or more. The chain employs TRBV6-6 and TRBJ2-7; D tentatively fits TRBD1 or TRBD2 (5 bases each). Trimming took off 5 bases at V and 3 bases at J, with 11 bases between the two ends. Looked up from germline, CDR1 is MNHNY and CDR2 is SVGAGI (reference sequence). This CDR3 has 13 residues. In nucleotides, the CDR3 is TGTGCCAGCAGTCGGGACGGTAGCTACGAGCAGTACTTC. Amino acid sequence: CASSRDGSYEQYF.

The V call is TRBV15, the J call TRBJ1-1; D uncertain. Trimming removed 1 base at V and 5 bases at J, with 8 bases between. This CDR3 contains 13 residues. Germline CDR1 and CDR2: LNHNV and YYDKDF (reference sequence). Here the CDR3 reads CATSRATRTEAFF. In DNA, the CDR3 is TGTGCCACCAGCAGAGCCACCAGGACTGAAGCTTTCTTT.

The CDR3 DNA is TGTGCCAGTAGCGGACTAGCGGGGGGGCGCGGCCAAGAGACCCAGTACTTC. Translating gives CASSGLAGGRGQETQYF. This rearrangement joins TRBV19 to TRBJ2-5, with 15 nucleotides matching TRBD2. Trimming removed 6 bases from V and 1 base from J; junction bases left unmatched: 6. The CDR3 length is 17 residues. The germline CDR1 and CDR2 sequences are LNHDA and SQIVND (reference sequence).

This clone was seen a few times. The chain couples TRBV19 to TRBJ2-1; perhaps TRBD2 as D (5 bases). The ends were cut back, 1 base at V and 0 bases at J, with 13 bases in the middle. Germline V CDR1 and CDR2: LNHDA, SQIVND (reference sequence). The CDR3 loop spans 17 amino acids. CDR3 residues: CASSIGLAFASYNEQFF. The CDR3 region has the DNA TGTGCCAGTAGTATAGGGCTAGCATTTGCCTCCTACAATGAGCAGTTCTTC.

This rearrangement joins TRBV29-1 to TRBJ1-2, with D possibly matching TRBD1 (5 bases). The CDR3 consists of 12 residues. V was pared by 7 bases and J by 5 bases, with 14 bases between. Germline CDR1 reads SQVTM; CDR2 reads ANQGSEA. This CDR3 is CSAPARGYGYTF. As DNA, the CDR3 is TGCAGCGCCCCCGCTCGGGGGTATGGCTACACCTTC.

The CDR3 spells CASSLAQGGQFF. In nucleotides, the CDR3 is TGTGCCAGCAGCTTAGCGCAGGGCGGGCAGTTCTTC. V and J are TRBV7-8 and TRBJ2-1, with D maybe TRBD1 (5 bases). The CDR3 totals 12 residues. CDR1 is SGHVS, CDR2 FQNEAQ, per germline. The V end lost 0 bases, the J end lost 12 bases, and 9 bases lay between the germline ends.

V is TRBV27 and J is TRBJ2-2; 9 bases line up with TRBD2. The CDR3 contains 15 residues. Germline V gene lookup returns CDR1 MNHEY and CDR2 SMNVEV (reference sequence). Trimming took 2 bases from V and 3 from J; bases not matched to a gene: 1. The DNA for the CDR3 is TGTGCCAGCAGTTTAACTAGCGGGTACACCGGGGAGCTGTTTTTT. This translates into CASSLTSGYTGELFF.

The CDR3 nucleotides read TGTGCCAGCAGCTTGGACCCTGGGGTGGCCAACGAGCAGTACTTC. As protein: CASSLDPGVANEQYF. This rearrangement joins TRBV5-4 to TRBJ2-7; D is unresolved. CDR3 length equals 15 residues. Germline lookup yields CDR1 SGHNT and CDR2 YYREEE (reference sequence). V dropped 0 bases and J dropped 5 bases, with 15 bases sitting between them.